The following is a TCR beta chain sequence with its context. The data were obtained in a study of blood T cell repertoires in COVID-19. Study summary: PBMCs, B-cell-depleted T cells, or T cells were the source of the cDNA or gDNA that made up the material.

This CDR3 spans 17 amino acids. J was trimmed by 7 bases and V by 5 bases; bases with no gene match: 12. Germline CDR1 is MNHEY and CDR2 is SMNVEV (reference sequence). Sequencing used immunoSEQ multiplex PCR; TCRdb keeps in-frame clones, though not all of them. The data contain under 300,000 clones, approximately 91% of them seen just once; the ten biggest clones take up 2% to 2.5%. The source of this sequence is a woman between 40 and 50 years old with acute COVID-19. Sequencing input: PBMCs or T cells enriched from blood (not recorded which). The chain combines TRBV27 with TRBJ2-1; TRBD2 matches 12 bases. The CDR3 loop reads CASSPSPRLAGVNEQFF. The CDR3 DNA sequence: TGTGCCAGCAGTCCCTCCCCCCGACTAGCGGGGGTGAATGAGCAGTTCTTC.